This TCR beta chain was retrieved from a study of cytomegalovirus exposure and HLA in healthy donors. On the study more broadly: The roughly 130 validation repertoires used the same platform as the approximately 670 first-cohort repertoires, a later analysis reported.

Study observations and caveats: The authors enumerated over 150 TCR beta chains as linked to cytomegalovirus. In vitro experiments confirmed that a few CMV-associated chains were specific for CMV antigens. A classifier reportedly called cytomegalovirus status with high sensitivity and specificity.

In regard to this clone: Its antigen is currently unknown.

The CDR3 is 11 amino acids. V lost 3 bases to trimming and J lost 8 bases, with 7 bases between them. Looked up from germline, CDR1 is LNHDA and CDR2 is SQIVND (reference sequence). Method: immunoSEQ multiplex PCR; TCRdb's copy keeps in-frame clones and lacks some. The data show 150,000 to 180,000 clones, approximately 86% seen once. Sequencing used PBMCs. V usage is TRBV19 and J usage is TRBJ1-1, with D hard to call. The source of this sequence is a human donor in good health. CDR3 protein: CASSMGLEAFF. Here the CDR3 DNA reads TGTGCCAGTAGTATGGGCCTCGAAGCTTTCTTT.